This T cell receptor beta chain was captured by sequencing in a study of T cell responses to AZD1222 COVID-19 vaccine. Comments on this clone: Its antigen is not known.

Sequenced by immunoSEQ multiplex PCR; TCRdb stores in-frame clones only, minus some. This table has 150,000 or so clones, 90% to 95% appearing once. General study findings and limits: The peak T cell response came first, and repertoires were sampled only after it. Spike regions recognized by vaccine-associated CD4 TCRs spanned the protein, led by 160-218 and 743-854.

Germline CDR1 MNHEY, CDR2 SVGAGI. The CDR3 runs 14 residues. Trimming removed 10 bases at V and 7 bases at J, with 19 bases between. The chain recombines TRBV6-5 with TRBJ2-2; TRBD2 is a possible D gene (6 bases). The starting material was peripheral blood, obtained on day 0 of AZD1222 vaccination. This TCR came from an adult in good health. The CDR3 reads CATKRTGEVGELFF. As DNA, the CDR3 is TGTGCCACTAAGCGAACGGGAGAGGTCGGGGAGCTGTTTTTT.